This TCR beta chain was documented in a study of T cells in Graves' hyperthyroidism and ophthalmopathy. This clonotype was observed at least ten times. Its antigen is undetermined. Study-wide findings and caveats: Ophthalmopathy and stable hyperthyroidism were separated by a 13 V-J model.

The authors took PBMCs from 9.5 to 10 ml fresh peripheral blood. Amplification of TCR beta CDR3 regions used RNA as the template. RT-PCR in the first round (using the HTBI primer set) targeted the TCR CDR3. One entry per CDR3 protein, called by TCRdb with MiXCR from the multiplex PCR reads. The data contain 550,000 to 600,000 distinct CDR3 sequences, over 15% of them singletons. Germline CDR1 is SGHTA and CDR2 is FQGNSA. This CDR3 has 15 residues. V shed 3 bases and J shed 1 base, with 10 bases lying between them. The gene calls are TRBV7-2 and TRBJ1-5; no definite D call. Source material: blood. This sequence was found in a woman between 18 and 29 years old with Graves' hyperthyroidism. This CDR3 reads CTSSLSGLSNQPQHF. In DNA, the CDR3 is TGTACCAGCAGCTTGTCCGGACTCAGCAATCAGCCCCAGCATTTT.